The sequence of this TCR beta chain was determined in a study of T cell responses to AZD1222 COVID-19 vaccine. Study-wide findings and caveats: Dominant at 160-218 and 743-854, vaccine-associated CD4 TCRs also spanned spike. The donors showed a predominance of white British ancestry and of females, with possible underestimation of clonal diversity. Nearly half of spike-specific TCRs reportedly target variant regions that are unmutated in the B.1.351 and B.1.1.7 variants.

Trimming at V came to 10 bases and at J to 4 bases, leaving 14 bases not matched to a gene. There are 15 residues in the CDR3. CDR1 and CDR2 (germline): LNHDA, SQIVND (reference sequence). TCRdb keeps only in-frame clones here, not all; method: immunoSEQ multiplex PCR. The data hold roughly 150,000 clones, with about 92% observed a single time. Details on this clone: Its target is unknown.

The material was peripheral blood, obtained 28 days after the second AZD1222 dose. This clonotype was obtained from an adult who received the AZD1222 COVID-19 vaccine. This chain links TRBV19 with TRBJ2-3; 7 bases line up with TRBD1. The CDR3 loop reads CATNTGQTGPDTQYF. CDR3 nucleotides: TGTGCCACCAACACGGGACAGACAGGACCAGATACGCAGTATTTT.